The clone carrying this T cell receptor beta chain showed up many times. CD4+CD45RO+CD25- cells were isolated as memory CD4+ T cells. V lost 6 bases and J 7 bases, leaving 12 bases between the germline ends. CDR3 size: 12 residues. MiXCR, run by TCRdb on the 5' RACE reads, gives a single entry per CDR3 protein. The data contain approximately 40,000 distinct CDR3 sequences, about 30% of them singletons. The source material was tumor-infiltrating memory CD4+ T cells sorted from the breast tumor. As for subset: memory CD4+ T cells, CD4+CD45RO+CD25-. The chain carries TRBV12-3 or TRBV12-4 and TRBJ2-5, with D possibly called TRBD1 or TRBD2 (6 bases each). The receptor's source is a female donor with breast cancer. CDR3 protein: CASRSEGGTQYF. CDR3 bases: TGTGCCAGCAGGTCGGAGGGGGGGACCCAGTACTTC.